This TCR beta chain is drawn from a study of graft-versus-host responses after intestinal transplantation. The wider study: Multivisceral, liver-intestinal, or isolated intestinal transplants were performed in recipients. Recipients across the board were started on anti-thymocyte globulin induction, then kept on tacrolimus and steroids for two to three years. Study findings and constraints: When patients had graft-donor T cell macrochimerism, their allografts held high graft-versus-host to host-versus-graft clonal ratios.

Sequenced by immunoSEQ multiplex PCR; TCRdb stores in-frame clones only, minus some. The data hold 90,000 to 120,000 clones, with roughly 89% observed a single time. This clone was recorded once. Its antigen is undetermined. The source material was unstimulated CD4+ T cells sorted from spleen or lymph node cells, sampled before transplant. The receptor's source is a human donor who was the organ donor for an intestinal transplant.

This CDR3 reads CASSFQAGGFNEQFF. CDR3 DNA: TGCGCCAGCAGCTTTCAAGCGGGAGGTTTCAATGAGCAGTTCTTC. The chain links TRBV5-1 to TRBJ2-1, with 9 bases fitting TRBD2. The CDR3 length is 15 residues. The germline V gene encodes CDR1 SGHRS and CDR2 YFSETQ. The junction had 6 bases not matched to a gene; V was cut back by 2 bases and J by 6 bases.